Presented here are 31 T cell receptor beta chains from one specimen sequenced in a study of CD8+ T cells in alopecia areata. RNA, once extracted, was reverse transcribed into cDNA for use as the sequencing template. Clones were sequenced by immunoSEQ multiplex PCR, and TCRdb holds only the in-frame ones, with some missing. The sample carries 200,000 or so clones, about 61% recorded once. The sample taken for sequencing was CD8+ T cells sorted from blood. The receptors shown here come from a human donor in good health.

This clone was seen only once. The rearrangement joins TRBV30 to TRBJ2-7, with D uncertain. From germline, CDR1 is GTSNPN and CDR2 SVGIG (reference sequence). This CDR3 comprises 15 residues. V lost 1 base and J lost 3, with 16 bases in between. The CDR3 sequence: CAWSEETGFGYEQYF. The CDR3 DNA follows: TGTGCCTGGAGTGAGGAGACGGGTTTTGGCTACGAGCAGTACTTC.

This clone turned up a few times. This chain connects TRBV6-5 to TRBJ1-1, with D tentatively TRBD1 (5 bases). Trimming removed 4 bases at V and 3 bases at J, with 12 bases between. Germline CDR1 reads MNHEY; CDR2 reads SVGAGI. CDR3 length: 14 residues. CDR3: CASSFEGLYTEAFF. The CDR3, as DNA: TGTGCCAGCAGTTTCGAGGGGCTGTACACTGAAGCTTTCTTT.

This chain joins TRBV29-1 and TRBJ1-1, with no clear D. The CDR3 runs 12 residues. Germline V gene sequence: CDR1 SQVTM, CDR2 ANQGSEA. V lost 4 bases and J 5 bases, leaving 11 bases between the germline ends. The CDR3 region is CSVGQSLTEAFF. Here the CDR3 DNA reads TGCAGCGTTGGGCAGTCGCTTACTGAAGCTTTCTTT.

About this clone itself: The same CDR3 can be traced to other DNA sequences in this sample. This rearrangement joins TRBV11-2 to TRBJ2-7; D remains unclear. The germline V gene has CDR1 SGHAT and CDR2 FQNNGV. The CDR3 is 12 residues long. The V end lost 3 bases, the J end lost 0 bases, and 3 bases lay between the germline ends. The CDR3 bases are TGTGCCAGCAGCTTTAGCTCCTACGAGCAGTACTTC. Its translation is CASSFSSYEQYF.

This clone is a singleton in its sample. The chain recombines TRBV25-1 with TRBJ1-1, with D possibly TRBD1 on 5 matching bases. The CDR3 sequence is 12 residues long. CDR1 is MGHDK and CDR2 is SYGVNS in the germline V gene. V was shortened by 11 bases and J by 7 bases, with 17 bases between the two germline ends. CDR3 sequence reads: CASGYRPNEAFF. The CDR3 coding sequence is TGTGCCTCGGGGTACAGGCCCAATGAAGCTTTCTTT.

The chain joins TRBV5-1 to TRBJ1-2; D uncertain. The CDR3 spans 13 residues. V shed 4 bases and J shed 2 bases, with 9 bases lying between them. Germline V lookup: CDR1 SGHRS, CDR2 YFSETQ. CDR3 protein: CASSVGQNYGYTF. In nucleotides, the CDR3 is TGCGCCAGCAGCGTAGGTCAGAACTATGGCTACACCTTC.

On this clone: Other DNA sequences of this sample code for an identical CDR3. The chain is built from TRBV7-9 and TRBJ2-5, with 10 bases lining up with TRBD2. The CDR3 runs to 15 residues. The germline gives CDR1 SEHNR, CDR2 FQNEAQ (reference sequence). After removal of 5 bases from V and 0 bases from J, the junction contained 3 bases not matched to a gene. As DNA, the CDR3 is TGTGCCAGCAGCCCTAGCGGGGGCGACCAAGAGACCCAGTACTTC. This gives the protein CASSPSGGDQETQYF.

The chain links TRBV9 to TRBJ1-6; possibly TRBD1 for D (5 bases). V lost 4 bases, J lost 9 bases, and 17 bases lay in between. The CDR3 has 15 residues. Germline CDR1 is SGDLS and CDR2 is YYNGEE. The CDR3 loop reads CASSPQAGTGSPLHF. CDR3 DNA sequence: TGTGCCAGCAGCCCTCAGGCGGGGACGGGTTCACCCCTCCACTTT.

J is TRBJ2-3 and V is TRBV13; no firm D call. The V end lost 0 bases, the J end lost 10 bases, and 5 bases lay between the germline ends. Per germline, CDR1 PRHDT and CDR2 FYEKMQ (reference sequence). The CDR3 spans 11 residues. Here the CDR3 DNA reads TGTGCCAGCAGCTTAGGGGATGCGCAGTATTTT. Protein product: CASSLGDAQYF.

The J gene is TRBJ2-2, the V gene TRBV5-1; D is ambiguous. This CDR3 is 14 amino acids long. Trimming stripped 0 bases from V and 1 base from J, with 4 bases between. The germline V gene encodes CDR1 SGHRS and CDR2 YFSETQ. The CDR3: CASSLEQNTGELFF. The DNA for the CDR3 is TGCGCCAGCAGCTTGGAACAGAACACCGGGGAGCTGTTTTTT.

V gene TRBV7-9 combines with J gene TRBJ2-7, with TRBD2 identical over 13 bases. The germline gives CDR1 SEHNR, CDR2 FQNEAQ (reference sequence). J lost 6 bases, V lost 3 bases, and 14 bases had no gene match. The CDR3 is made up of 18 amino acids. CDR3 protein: CASSFKTSGGPADFEQYF. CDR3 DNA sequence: TGTGCCAGCAGCTTCAAGACTAGCGGGGGGCCGGCTGATTTCGAGCAGTACTTC.

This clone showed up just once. The CDR3, as DNA: TGTGCCAGCAGCTATTACTCCTCACTAGCGGTTAACACCGGGGAGCTGTTTTTT. Translated: CASSYYSSLAVNTGELFF. The V and J genes are TRBV5-6 and TRBJ2-2, with 8 bases that match TRBD2. Germline CDR1 reads SGHDT; CDR2 reads YYEEEE. This CDR3 spans 18 amino acids. V was pared by 3 bases and J by 2 bases, with 12 bases of the junction left unmatched.

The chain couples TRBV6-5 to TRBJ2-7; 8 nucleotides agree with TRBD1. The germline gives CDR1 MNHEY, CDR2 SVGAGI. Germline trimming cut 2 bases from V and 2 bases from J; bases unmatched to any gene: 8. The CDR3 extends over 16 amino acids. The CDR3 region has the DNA TGTGCCAGCAGTTACCCCGGACAGGGTGAAACCTACGAGCAGTACTTC. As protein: CASSYPGQGETYEQYF.

CDR3 sequence (DNA): TGTGCCAGCAGCTCATCGACGCGGCCGACCGAGACCCAGTACTTC. It is translated as CASSSSTRPTETQYF. The V call is TRBV13, the J call TRBJ2-5, with no clear D. Germline V gene sequence: CDR1 PRHDT, CDR2 FYEKMQ (reference sequence). V was shortened by 4 bases and J by 5 bases, with 17 bases between the two germline ends. The CDR3 spans 15 residues.

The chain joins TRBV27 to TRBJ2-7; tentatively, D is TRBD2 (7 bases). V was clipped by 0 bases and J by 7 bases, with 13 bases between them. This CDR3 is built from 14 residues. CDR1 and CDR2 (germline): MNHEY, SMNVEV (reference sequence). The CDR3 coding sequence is TGTGCCAGCAGTTTATCTGGGGGGGCGCAGGAGCAGTACTTC. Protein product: CASSLSGGAQEQYF.

The CDR3 region is CASPGTGAETQYF. The CDR3 nucleotides read TGTGCCAGCCCAGGGACAGGGGCCGAGACCCAGTACTTC. The chain employs TRBV6-5 and TRBJ2-5, with 10 bases lining up with TRBD1. This CDR3 region has 13 residues. With V trimmed by 8 bases and J by 5 bases, 5 bases remained unmatched. Germline V gene data show CDR1 as MNHEY and CDR2 as SVGAGI.

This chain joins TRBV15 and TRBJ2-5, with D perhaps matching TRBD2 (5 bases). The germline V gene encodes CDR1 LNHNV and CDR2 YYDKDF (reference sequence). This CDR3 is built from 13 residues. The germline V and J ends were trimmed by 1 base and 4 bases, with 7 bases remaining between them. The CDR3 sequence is CATSRGRGETQYF. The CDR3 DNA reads TGTGCCACCAGCAGAGGCCGGGGAGAGACCCAGTACTTC.

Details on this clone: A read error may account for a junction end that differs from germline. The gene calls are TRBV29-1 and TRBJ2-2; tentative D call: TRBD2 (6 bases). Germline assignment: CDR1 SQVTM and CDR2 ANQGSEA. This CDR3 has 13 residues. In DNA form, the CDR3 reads TGCAACGTTGAGGAGGGCGAGACCGGGGAGCTGTTTTTT. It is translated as CNVEEGETGELFF.

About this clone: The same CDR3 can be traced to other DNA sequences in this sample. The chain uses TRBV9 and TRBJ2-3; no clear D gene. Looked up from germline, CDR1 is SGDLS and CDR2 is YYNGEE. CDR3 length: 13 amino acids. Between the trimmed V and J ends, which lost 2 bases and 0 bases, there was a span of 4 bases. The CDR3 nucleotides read TGTGCCAGCAGCGTCAGAAGCACAGATACGCAGTATTTT. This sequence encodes CASSVRSTDTQYF.

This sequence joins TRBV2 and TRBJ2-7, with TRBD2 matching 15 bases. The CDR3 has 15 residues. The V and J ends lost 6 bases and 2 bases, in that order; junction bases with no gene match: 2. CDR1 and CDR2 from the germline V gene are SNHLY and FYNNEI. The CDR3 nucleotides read TGTGCCAGCAGAGGGACTAGCGGGGGGACCTACGAGCAGTACTTC. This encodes CASRGTSGGTYEQYF. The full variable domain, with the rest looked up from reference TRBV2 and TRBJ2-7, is EPEVTQTPSHQVTQMGQEVILRCVPISNHLYFYWYRQILGQKVEFLVSFYNNEISEKSEIFDDQFSVERPDGSNFTLKIRSTKLEDSAMYFCASRGTSGGTYEQYFGPGTRLTVT.

The CDR3: CASSVAPGGLHEQYF. Here the CDR3 DNA reads TGTGCCAGCAGCGTAGCCCCCGGAGGTCTCCACGAGCAGTACTTC. The chain combines TRBV9 with TRBJ2-7; a weak D match, TRBD2 (5 bases). Deletions cut 0 bases from V and 5 bases from J, with 15 bases between. Germline V gene sequence: CDR1 SGDLS, CDR2 YYNGEE. The CDR3 has 15 residues.

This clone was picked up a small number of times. The CDR3 loop is CSVDHRDRGYGYTF. CDR3 in DNA: TGCAGCGTTGACCACCGCGACAGGGGCTATGGCTACACCTTC. The V call is TRBV29-1, the J call TRBJ1-2, with TRBD1 matching over 8 bases. The CDR3 length is 14 residues. Germline V lookup: CDR1 SQVTM, CDR2 ANQGSEA. Germline trimming cut 3 bases from V and 4 bases from J; bases unmatched to any gene: 7.

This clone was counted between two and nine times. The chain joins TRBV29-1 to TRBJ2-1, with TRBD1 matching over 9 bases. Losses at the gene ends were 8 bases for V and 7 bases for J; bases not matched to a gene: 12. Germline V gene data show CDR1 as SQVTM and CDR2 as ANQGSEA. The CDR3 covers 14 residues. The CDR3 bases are TGCAGCCTGACAGGGACAGGGCCCAATAATGAGCAGTTCTTC. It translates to CSLTGTGPNNEQFF.

CDR3 coding DNA: TGTGCCAGCAGCCCACCTCCGGACAGCTACGAGCAGTACTTC. Amino acids: CASSPPPDSYEQYF. This chain uses TRBV7-8 with TRBJ2-7; D may be TRBD1 (6 bases). Trimming shortened V by 5 bases and J by 3 bases, and 14 bases separated the two germline ends. The CDR3 consists of 14 residues. CDR1 and CDR2 from the germline V gene are SGHVS and FQNEAQ.

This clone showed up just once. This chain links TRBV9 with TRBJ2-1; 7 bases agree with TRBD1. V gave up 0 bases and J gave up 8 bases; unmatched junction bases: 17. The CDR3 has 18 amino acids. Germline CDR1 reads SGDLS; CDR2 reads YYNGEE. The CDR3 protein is CASSVELVTGSRVDEQFF. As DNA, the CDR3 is TGTGCCAGCAGCGTAGAATTAGTGACAGGGAGTCGGGTAGATGAGCAGTTCTTC.

The CDR3 sequence is CASSFRVSTYEQYF. The CDR3 nucleotides read TGTGCCAGCAGTTTCAGGGTATCCACCTACGAGCAGTACTTC. The gene calls are TRBV27 and TRBJ2-7, with a possible D match to TRBD1 (5 bases). The CDR3 is 14 amino acids. V lost 3 bases and J 2 bases, leaving 11 bases between the germline ends. The germline gives CDR1 MNHEY, CDR2 SMNVEV (reference sequence).

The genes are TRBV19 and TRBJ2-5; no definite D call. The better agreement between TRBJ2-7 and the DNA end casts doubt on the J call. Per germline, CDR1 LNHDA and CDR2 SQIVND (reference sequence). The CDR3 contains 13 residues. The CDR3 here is CASSADLYYEQYF. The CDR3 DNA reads TGTGCCAGTAGCGCGGACCTATACTACGAGCAGTACTTC.

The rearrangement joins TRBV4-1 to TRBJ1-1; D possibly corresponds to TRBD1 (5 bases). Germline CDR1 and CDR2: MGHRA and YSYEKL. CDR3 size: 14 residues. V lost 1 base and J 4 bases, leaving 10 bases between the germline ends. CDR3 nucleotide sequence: TGCGCCAGCAGCCAAGCAGAGGGGTCCACTGAAGCTTTCTTT. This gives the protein CASSQAEGSTEAFF.

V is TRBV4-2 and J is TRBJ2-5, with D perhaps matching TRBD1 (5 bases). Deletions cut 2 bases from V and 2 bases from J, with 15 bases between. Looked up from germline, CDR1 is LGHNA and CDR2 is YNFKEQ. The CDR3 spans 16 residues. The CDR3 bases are TGTGCCAGCAGCCAAAAAGACAGAGCCCCTCAAGAGACCCAGTACTTC. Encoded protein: CASSQKDRAPQETQYF.

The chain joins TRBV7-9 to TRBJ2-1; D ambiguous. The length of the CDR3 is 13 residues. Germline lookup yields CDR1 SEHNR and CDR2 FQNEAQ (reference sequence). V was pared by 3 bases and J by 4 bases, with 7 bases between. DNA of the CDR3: TGTGCCAGCAGCTTGGGCAGGTACAATGAGCAGTTCTTC. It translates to CASSLGRYNEQFF.

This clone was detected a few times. Here the CDR3 reads CAISDGTSYEQYF. For the CDR3, the DNA is TGTGCCATCAGTGACGGGACGAGCTACGAGCAGTACTTC. The V call is TRBV10-3, the J call TRBJ2-7, with D tentatively TRBD1 or TRBD2 (5 bases each). CDR1 and CDR2 (germline): ENHRY, SYGVKD. V lost 3 bases and J lost 3, with 9 bases in between. The CDR3 consists of 13 residues.